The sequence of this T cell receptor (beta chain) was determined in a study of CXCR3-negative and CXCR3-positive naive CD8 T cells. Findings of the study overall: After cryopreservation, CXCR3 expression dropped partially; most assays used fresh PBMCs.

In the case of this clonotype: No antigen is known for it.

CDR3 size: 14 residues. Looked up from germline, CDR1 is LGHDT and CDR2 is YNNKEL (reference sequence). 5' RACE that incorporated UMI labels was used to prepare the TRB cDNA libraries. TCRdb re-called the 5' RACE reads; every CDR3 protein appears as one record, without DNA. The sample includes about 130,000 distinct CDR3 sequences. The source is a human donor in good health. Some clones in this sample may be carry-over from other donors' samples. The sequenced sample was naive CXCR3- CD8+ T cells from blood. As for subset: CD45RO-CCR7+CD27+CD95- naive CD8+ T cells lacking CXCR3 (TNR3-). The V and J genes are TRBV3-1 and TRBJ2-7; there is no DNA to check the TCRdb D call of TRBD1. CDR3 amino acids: CASSRSREGYEQYF.